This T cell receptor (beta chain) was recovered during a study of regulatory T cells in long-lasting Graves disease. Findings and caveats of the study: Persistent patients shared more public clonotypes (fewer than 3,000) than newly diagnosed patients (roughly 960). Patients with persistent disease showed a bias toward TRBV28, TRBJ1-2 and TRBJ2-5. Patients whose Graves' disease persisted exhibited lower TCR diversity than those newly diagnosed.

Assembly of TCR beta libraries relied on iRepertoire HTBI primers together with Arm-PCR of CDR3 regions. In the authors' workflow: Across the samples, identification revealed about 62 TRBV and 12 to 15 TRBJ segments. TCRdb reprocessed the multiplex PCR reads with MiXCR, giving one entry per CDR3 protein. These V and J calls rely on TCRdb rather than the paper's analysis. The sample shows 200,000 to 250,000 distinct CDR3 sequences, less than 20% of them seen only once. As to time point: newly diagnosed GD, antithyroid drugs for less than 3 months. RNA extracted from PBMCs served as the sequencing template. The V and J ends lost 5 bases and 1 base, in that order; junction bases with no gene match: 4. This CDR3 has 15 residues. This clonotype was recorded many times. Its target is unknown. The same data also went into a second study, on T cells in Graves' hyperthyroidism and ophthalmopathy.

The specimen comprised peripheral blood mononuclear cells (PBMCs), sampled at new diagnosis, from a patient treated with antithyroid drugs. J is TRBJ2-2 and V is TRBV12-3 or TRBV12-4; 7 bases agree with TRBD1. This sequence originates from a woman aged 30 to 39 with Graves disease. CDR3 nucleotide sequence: TGTGCCAGCAGTCACCGGACAGGGAACACCGGGGAGCTGTTTTTT. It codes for CASSHRTGNTGELFF.